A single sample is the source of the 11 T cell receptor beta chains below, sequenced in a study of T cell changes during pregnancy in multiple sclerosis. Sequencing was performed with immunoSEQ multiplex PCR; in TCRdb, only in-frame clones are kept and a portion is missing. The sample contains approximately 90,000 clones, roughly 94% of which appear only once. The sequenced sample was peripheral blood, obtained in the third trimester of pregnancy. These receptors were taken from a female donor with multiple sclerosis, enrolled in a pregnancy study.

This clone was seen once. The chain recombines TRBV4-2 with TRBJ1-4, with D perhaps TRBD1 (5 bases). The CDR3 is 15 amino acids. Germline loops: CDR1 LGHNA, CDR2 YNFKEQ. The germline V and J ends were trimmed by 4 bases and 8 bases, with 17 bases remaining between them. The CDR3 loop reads CASSPIGGRGEKLFF. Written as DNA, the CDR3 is TGTGCCAGCAGCCCGATTGGGGGGAGAGGGGAAAAACTGTTTTTT.

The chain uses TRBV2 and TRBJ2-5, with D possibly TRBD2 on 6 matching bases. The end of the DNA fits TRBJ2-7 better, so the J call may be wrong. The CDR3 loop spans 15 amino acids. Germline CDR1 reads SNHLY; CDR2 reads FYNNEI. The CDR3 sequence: CASSFTLGGMYEQYF. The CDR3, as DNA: TGTGCCAGCAGCTTCACCCTAGGAGGGATGTACGAGCAGTACTTC.

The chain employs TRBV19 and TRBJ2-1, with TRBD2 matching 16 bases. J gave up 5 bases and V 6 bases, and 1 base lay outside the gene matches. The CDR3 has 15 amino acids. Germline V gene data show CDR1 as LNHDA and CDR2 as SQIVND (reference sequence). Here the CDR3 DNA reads TGTGCCAGTAGGGGACTAGCGGGAGGGGACAATGAGCAGTTCTTC. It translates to CASRGLAGGDNEQFF.

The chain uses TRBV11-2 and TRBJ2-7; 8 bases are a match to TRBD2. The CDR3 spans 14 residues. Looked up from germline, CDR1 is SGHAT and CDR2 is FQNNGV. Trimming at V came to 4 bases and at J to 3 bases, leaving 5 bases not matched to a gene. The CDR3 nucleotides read TGTGCCAGCAGCTCGGGACTAGTACTCTACGAGCAGTACTTC. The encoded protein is CASSSGLVLYEQYF.

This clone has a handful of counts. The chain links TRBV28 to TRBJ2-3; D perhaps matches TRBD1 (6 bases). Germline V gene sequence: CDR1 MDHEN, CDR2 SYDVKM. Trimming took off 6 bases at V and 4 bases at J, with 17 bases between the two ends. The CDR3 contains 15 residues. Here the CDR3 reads CASRQTGSGSDTQYF. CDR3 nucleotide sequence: TGTGCCAGCAGACAAACAGGGTCTGGGTCAGATACGCAGTATTTT.

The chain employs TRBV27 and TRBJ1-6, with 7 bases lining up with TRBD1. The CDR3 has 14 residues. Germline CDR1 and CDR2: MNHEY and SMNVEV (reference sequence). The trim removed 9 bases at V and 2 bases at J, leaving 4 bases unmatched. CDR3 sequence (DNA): TGTGCCAGTCGGGGACAGACCTATAATTCACCCCTCCACTTT. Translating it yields CASRGQTYNSPLHF.

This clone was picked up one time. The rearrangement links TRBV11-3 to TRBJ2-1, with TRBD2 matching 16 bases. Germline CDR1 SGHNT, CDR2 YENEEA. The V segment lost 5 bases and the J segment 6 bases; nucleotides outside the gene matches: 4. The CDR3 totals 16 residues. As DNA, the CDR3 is TGTGCCAGCAGCACGGGACTAGCGGGGGGGATCAATGAGCAGTTCTTC. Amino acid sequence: CASSTGLAGGINEQFF.

CDR3 in DNA: TGCGCCAGCAGCTGGGGGACTAGCGACCTCTACGAGCAGTACTTC. Translated: CASSWGTSDLYEQYF. The chain joins TRBV5-1 to TRBJ2-7, with 10 bases aligning to TRBD2. Germline V lookup: CDR1 SGHRS, CDR2 YFSETQ. Trimming took 3 bases from V and 3 from J; bases not matched to a gene: 6. This CDR3 has 15 residues. Looking up the rest from reference TRBV5-1 and TRBJ2-7 gives the full variable domain: KAGVTQTPRYLIKTRGQQVTLSCSPISGHRSVSWYQQTPGQGLQFLFEYFSETQRNKGNFPGRFSGRQFSNSRSEMNVSTLELGDSALYLCASSWGTSDLYEQYFGPGTRLTVT.

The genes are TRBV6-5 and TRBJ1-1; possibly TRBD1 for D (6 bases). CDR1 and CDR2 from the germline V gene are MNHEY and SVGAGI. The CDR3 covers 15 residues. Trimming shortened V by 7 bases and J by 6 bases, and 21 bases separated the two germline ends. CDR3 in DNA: TGTGCCAGCAATGAGAGGACAGCCGCCAAGGCTGAAGCTTTCTTT. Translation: CASNERTAAKAEAFF.

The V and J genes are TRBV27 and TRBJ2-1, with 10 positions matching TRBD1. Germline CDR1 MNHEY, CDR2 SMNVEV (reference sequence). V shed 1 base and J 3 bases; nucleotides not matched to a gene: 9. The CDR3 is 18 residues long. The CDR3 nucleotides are TGTGCCAGCAGTTTATTAGTGGGGACAGGGGCGATCTACAATGAGCAGTTCTTC. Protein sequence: CASSLLVGTGAIYNEQFF.

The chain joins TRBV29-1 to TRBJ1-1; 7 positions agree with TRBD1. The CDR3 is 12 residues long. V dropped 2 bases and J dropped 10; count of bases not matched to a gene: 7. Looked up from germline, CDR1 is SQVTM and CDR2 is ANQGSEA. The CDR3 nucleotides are TGCAGCGTTGAAAAGACAGGGATGGTAGCTTTCTTT. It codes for CSVEKTGMVAFF.